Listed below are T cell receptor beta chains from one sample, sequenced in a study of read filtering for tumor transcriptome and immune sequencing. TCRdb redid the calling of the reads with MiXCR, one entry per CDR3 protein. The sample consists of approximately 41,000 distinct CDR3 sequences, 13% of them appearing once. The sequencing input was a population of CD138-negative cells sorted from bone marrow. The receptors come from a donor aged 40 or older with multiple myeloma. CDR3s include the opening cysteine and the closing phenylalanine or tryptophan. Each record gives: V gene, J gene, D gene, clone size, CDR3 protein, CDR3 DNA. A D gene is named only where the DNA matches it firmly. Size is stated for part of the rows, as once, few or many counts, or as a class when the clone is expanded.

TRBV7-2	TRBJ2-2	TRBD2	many	CASSKTTSGRNTGELFF	TGTGCCAGCAGCAAAACGACTAGCGGGAGAAACACCGGGGAGCTGTTTTTT
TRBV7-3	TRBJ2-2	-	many	CASSPRLPSRTGELFF	TGTGCCAGCAGCCCCCGGCTACCTTCGCGGACCGGGGAGCTGTTTTTT
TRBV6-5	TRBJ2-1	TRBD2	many	CASSYGGRSNEQFF	TGTGCCAGCAGTTACGGCGGGAGAAGCAATGAGCAGTTCTTC
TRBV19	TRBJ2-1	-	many	CASRWGLAAKSSYNEQFF	TGTGCCAGTAGGTGGGGGCTAGCGGCAAAGAGCTCCTACAATGAGCAGTTCTTC
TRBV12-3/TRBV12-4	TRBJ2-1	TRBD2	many	CASRQREIGEQFF	TGTGCCAGCAGGCAGCGGGAGATAGGTGAGCAGTTCTTC
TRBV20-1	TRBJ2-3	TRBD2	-	CSAETSGRTDTQYF	TGCAGTGCCGAGACTAGCGGGAGAACAGATACGCAGTATTTT
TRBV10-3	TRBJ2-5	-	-	CAIRGGWRETQCF	TGTGCCATCAGGGGCGGATGGCGAGAGACCCAGTGCTTC
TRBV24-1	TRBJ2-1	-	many	CATSDRGGGGQVKNEQFF	TGTGCCACCAGTGATCGGGGAGGGGGGGGACAGGTGAAAAATGAGCAGTTCTTC
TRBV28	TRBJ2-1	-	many	CASSLWPGEQFF	TGTGCCAGCAGTTTATGGCCGGGTGAGCAGTTCTTC
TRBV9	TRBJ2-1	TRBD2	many	CASSPRLASYNEQFF	TGTGCCAGCAGCCCCCGACTAGCTTCCTACAATGAGCAGTTCTTC
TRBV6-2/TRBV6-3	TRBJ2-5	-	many	CASSYTETVETQYF	TGTGCCAGCAGTTACACCGAGACCGTAGAGACCCAGTACTTC
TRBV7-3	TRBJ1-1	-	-	CASSSQGMNTEVFF	TGTGCCAGCAGCTCACAGGGTATGAACACTGAAGTTTTCTTT
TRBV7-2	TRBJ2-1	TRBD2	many	CASSRGPAGPLQFF	TGTGCCAGCAGCCGGGGACCAGCGGGACCCTTACAGTTCTTC
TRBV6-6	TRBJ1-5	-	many	CASSSQGNQPQHF	TGTGCCAGCAGCAGTCAGGGCAATCAGCCCCAGCATTTT